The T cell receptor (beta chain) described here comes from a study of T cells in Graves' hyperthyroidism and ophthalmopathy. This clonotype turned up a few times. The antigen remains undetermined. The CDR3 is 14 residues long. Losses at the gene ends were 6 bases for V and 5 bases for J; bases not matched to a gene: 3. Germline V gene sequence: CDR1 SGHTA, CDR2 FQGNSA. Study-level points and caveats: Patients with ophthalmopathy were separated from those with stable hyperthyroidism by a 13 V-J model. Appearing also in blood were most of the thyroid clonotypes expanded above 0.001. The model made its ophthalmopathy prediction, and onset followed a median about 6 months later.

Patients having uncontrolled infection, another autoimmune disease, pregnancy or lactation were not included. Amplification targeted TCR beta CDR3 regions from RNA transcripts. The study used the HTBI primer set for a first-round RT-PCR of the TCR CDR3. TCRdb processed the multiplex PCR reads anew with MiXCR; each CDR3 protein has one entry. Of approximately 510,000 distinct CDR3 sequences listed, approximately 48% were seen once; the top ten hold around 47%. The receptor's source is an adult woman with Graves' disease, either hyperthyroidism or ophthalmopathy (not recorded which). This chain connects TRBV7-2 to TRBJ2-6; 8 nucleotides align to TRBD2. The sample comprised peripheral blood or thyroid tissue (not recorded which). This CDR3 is CASSFSGRANVLTF. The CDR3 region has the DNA TGTGCCAGCAGTTTTAGCGGGAGGGCCAACGTCCTGACTTTC.